This T cell receptor beta chain was captured by sequencing in a study of T cells in women clearing cervical HPV infection. Study summary: Case blood drawn at lesion detection; control blood after infection cleared. General observations from the study: It is unknown whether associations predate infection; no effector/memory or HPV-specific sorting. Controls had more TRBV6-7 (approximately 0.16%) than cases (roughly 0.11%).

Trimming pared 5 bases from V and 0 bases from J, leaving 12 bases between. The CDR3 extends over 15 amino acids. Germline V gene sequence: CDR1 SGHAT, CDR2 FQNNGV. Assay: immunoSEQ multiplex PCR; the TCRdb copy retains only in-frame clones and omits some. The sample data list about 30,000 clones. Comments on this clone: Its cognate antigen is unknown. The read ends 3 residues before the CDR3 terminus; that terminus is restored from the germline J gene.

Sequencing was done on a sample of blood buffy coat. This clonotype was obtained from a woman between 18 and 75 years old with a cervical HPV16 infection that either progressed to CIN3+ or cleared (not recorded which). The chain combines TRBV11-2 with TRBJ2-3; possible D gene TRBD2, 5 bases. The sequenced CDR3 bases are TGTGCCAGCAGCCCAAATCGAGGGAGCACAGATACG. It encodes CASSPNRGSTDT. The whole CDR3 is CASSPNRGSTDTQYF.